The sequence of this T cell receptor (beta chain) was determined in a study of Graves' ophthalmopathy and Graves' hyperthyroidism. Study observations and caveats: Blood was where most expanded thyroid clonotypes above 0.001 frequency also turned up.

Newly diagnosed, the hyperthyroidism patients had under 2 months' duration and were aged 18 to 65. Amplifying from RNA transcripts, the study obtained TCR beta CDR3 regions. First-round RT-PCR with HTBI primers preceded a second-round multiplex PCR. TCRdb independently ran MiXCR on the multiplex PCR reads; one entry per CDR3 protein. The sample contains around 1,200,000 distinct CDR3 sequences, 35% to 40% of which appear only once. Details on this clonotype: Its target is not known.

Germline CDR1 is SEHNR and CDR2 is FQNEAQ (reference sequence). V shed 7 bases and J shed 6 bases, with 24 bases lying between them. This CDR3 region has 16 residues. The TCR sequence derives from an adult man with Graves' hyperthyroidism. Sequencing was done on a sample of peripheral blood or thyroid tissue (not recorded which). This rearrangement joins TRBV7-9 to TRBJ1-2; tentatively, D is TRBD1 (5 bases). The CDR3 DNA follows: TGTGCCAGCATCCTTTACGGGGCAACACACGGGGATGGCTACACCTTC. Translating it yields CASILYGATHGDGYTF.